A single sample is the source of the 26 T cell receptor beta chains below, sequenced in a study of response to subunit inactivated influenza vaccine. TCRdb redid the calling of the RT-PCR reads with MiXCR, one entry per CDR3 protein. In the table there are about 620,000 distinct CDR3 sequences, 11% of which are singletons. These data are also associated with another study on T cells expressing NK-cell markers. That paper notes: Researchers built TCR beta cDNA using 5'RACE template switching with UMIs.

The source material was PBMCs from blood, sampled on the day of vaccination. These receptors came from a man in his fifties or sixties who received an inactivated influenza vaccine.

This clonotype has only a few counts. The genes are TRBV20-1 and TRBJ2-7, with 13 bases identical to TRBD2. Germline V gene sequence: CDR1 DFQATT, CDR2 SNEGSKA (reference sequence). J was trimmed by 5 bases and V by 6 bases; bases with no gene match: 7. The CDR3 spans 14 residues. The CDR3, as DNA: TGCAGTGCGTACGGGACTAGCGGGACCGACGAGCAGTACTTC. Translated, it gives CSAYGTSGTDEQYF.

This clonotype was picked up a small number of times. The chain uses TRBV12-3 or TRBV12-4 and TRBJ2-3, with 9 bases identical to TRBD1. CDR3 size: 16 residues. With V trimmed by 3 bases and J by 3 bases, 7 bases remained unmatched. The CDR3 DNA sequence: TGTGCCAGCAGTTTGTTCCCACAGGGGGCAACAGATACGCAGTATTTT. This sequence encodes CASSLFPQGATDTQYF.

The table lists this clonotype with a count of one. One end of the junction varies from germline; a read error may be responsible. The CDR3 sequence is CATSMGLGADMQYF. The CDR3 nucleotides are TGTGCCACCAGCATGGGATTGGGGGCAGATATGCAGTATTTT. The chain is built from TRBV15 and TRBJ2-3; maybe TRBD1 (6 bases). In germline, CDR1 is LNHNV, CDR2 YYDKDF (reference sequence). This CDR3 has 14 residues.

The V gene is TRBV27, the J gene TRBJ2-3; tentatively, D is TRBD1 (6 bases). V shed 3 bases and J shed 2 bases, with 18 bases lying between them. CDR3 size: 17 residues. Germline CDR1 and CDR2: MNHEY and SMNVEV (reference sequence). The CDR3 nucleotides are TGTGCCAGCAGTTTTGAAGGGGGTCCCCCTGCCACAGATACGCAGTATTTT. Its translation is CASSFEGGPPATDTQYF.

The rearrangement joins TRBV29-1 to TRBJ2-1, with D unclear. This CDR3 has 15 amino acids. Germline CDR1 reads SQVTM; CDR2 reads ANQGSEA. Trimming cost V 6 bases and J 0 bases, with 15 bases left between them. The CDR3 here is CSVNPFRSSYNEQFF. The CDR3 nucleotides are TGCAGCGTCAACCCTTTTAGGAGCTCCTACAATGAGCAGTTCTTC.

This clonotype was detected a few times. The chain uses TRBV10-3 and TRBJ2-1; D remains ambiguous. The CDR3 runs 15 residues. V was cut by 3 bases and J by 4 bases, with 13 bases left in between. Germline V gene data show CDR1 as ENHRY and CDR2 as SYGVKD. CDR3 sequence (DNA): TGTGCCATCAGTGATTCTCGGGCCGGTTACAATGAGCAGTTCTTC. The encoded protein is CAISDSRAGYNEQFF.

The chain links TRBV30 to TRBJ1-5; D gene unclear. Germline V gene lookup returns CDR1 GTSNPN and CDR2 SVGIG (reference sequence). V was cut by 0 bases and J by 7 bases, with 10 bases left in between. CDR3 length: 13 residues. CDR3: CAWSVAGRQPQHF. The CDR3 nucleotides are TGTGCCTGGAGTGTAGCTGGGAGACAGCCCCAGCATTTT.

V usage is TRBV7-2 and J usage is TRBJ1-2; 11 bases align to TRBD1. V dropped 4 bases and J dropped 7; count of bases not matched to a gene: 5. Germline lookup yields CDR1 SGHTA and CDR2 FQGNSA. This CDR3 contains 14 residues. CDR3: CASSSGQGAVGYTF. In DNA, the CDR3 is TGTGCCAGCAGCTCAGGACAGGGGGCGGTTGGCTACACCTTC. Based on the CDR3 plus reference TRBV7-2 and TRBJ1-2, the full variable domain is GAGVSQSPSNKVTEKGKDVELRCDPISGHTALYWYRQSLGQGLEFLIYFQGNSAPDKSGLPSDRFSAERTGGSVSTLTIQRTQQEDSAVYLCASSSGQGAVGYTFGSGTRLTVV.

The CDR3 coding sequence is TGTGCCAGCAGGCCCGTTAGTCGTCTCGGAAAATACGAGCAGTACTTC. It codes for CASRPVSRLGKYEQYF. The chain couples TRBV7-2 to TRBJ2-7; D is unclear. This CDR3 region has 16 residues. The V and J ends lost 6 bases and 4 bases respectively, with 22 bases between them. The germline V gene encodes CDR1 SGHTA and CDR2 FQGNSA.

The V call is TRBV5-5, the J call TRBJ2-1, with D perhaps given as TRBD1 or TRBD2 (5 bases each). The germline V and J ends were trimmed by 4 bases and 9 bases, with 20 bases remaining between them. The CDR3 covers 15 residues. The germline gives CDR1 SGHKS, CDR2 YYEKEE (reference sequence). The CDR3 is CASSSPGTLGVEQFF. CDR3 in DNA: TGTGCCAGCAGCAGCCCGGGGACCCTGGGGGTTGAGCAGTTCTTC.

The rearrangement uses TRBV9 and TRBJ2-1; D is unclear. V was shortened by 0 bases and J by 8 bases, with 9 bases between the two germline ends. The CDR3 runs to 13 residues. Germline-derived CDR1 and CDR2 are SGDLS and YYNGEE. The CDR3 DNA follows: TGTGCCAGCAGCGTAGCCCAGACGGATGAGCAGTTCTTC. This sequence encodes CASSVAQTDEQFF.

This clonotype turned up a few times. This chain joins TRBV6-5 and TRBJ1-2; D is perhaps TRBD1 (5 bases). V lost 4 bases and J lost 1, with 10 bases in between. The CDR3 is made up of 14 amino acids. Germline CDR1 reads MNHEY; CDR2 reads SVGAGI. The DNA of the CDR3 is TGTGCCAGCAGTTTAAGAGGGGATAACTATGGCTACACCTTC. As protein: CASSLRGDNYGYTF.

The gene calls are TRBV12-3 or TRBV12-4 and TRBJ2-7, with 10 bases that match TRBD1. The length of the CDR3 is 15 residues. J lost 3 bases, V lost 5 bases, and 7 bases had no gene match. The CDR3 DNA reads TGTGCCAGCAGTCAAGGACAGGGGGGATTCTACGAGCAGTACTTC. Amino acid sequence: CASSQGQGGFYEQYF.

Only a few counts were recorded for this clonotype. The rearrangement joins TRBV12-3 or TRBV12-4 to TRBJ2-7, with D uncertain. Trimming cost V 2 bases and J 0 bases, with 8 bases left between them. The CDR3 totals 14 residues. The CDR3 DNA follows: TGTGCCAGCAGTTTACACGGATTCTCCTACGAGCAGTACTTC. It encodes CASSLHGFSYEQYF.

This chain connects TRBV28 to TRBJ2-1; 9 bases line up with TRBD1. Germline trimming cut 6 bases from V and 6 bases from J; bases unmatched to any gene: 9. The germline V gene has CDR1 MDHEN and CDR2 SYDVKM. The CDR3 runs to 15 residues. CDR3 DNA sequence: TGTGCCAGCAGAGTTCGGGACAGGGTGAGCAATGAGCAGTTCTTC. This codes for CASRVRDRVSNEQFF.

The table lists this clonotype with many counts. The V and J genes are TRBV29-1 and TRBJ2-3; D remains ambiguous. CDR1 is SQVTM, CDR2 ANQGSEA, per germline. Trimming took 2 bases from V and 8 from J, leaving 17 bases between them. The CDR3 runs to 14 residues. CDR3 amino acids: CSVEFRSPGGTQYF. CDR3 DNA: TGCAGCGTTGAATTTAGATCGCCGGGTGGTACGCAGTATTTT.

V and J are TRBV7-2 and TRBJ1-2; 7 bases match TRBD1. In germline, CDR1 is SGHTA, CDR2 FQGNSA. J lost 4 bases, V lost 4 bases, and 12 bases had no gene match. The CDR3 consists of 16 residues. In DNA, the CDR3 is TGTGCCAGCAGCTCAACCGGGACAGCTGGGGGCTATGGCTACACCTTC. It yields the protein CASSSTGTAGGYGYTF.

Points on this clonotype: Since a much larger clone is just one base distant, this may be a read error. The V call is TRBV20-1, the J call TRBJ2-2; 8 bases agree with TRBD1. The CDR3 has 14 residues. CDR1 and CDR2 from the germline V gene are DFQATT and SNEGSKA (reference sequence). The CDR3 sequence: CSAQGQANTGELVF. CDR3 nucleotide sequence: TGCAGTGCACAGGGACAGGCGAACACCGGGGAGCTGGTTTTT.

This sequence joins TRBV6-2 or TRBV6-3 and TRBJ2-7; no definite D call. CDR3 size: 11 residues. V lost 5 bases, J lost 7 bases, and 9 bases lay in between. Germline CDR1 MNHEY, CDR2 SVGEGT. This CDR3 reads CASSSSWEQYF. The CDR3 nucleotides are TGTGCCAGCAGTAGCTCATGGGAGCAGTACTTC.

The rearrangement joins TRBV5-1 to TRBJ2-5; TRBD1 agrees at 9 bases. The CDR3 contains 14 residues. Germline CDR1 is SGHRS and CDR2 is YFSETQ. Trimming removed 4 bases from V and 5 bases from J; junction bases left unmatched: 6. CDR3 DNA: TGCGCCAGCAGCCAACAGGGGGCCGGTGAGACCCAGTACTTC. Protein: CASSQQGAGETQYF.

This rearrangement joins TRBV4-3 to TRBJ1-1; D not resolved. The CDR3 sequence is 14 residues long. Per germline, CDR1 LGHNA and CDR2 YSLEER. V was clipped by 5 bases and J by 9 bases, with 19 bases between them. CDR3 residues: CASSSGKGLGQAFF. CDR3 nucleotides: TGCGCCAGCAGCTCCGGAAAGGGTCTGGGCCAAGCTTTCTTT.

The CDR3 sequence: CASSKPGMDEQFF. DNA for the CDR3: TGTGCCAGCAGCAAGCCCGGGATGGATGAGCAGTTCTTC. The chain couples TRBV27 to TRBJ2-1, with D maybe TRBD2 (5 bases). Germline CDR1 and CDR2: MNHEY and SMNVEV (reference sequence). The length of the CDR3 is 13 residues. V was shortened by 6 bases and J by 8 bases, with 14 bases between the two germline ends.

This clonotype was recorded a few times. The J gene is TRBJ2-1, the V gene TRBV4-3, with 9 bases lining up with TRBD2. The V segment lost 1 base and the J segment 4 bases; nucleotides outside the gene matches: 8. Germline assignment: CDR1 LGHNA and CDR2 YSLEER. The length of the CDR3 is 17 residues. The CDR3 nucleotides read TGCGCCAGCAGCCAAGGGGCTAGCGGGGTCCCGTACAATGAGCAGTTCTTC. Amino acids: CASSQGASGVPYNEQFF.

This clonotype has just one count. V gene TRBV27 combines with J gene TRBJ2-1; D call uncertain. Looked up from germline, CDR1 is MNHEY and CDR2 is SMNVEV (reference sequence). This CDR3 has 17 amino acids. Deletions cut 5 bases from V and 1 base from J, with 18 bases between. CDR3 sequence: CASSTKRVEGSYNEQFF. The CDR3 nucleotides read TGTGCCAGCAGTACGAAACGGGTCGAAGGATCCTACAATGAGCAGTTCTTC.

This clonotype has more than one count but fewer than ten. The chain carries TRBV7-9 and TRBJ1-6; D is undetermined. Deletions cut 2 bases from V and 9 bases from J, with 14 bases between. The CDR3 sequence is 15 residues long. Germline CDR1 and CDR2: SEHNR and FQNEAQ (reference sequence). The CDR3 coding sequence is TGTGCCAGCAGCTTATATTCAGGAGGGAGTTCACCCCTCCACTTT. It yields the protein CASSLYSGGSSPLHF. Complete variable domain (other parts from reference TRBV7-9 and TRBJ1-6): DTGVSQNPRHKITKRGQNVTFRCDPISEHNRLYWYRQTLGQGPEFLTYFQNEAQLEKSRLLSDRFSAERPKGSFSTLEIQRTEQGDSAMYLCASSLYSGGSSPLHFGNGTRLTVT.

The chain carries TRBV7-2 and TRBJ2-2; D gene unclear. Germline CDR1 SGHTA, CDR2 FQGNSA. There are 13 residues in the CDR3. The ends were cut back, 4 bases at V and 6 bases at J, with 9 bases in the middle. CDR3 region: CASSSSPPGELFF. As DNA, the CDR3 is TGTGCCAGCAGCTCGTCCCCCCCCGGGGAGCTGTTTTTT.